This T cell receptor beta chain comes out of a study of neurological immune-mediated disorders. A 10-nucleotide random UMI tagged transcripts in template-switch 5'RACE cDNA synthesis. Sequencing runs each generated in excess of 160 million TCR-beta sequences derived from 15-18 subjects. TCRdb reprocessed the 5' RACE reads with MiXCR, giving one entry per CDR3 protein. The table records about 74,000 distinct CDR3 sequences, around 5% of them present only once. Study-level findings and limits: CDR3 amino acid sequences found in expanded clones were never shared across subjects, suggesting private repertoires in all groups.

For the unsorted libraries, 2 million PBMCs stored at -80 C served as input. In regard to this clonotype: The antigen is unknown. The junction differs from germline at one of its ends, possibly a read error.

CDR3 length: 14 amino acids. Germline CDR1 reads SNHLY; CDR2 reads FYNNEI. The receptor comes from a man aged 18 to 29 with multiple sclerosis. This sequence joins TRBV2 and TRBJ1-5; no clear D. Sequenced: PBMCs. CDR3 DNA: TGTGCCAGCAGTGAATACACGGGGAGGGAGCCCCAGAATTTT. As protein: CASSEYTGREPQNF.